These 22 T cell receptor beta chains originate from one sample sequenced in a study of shared clonotypes between healthy human individuals (dated by TCRdb to 2020 to 2022). The library relied on the immunoSEQ multiplex PCR assay. This immuneACCESS table, as held by TCRdb, lists in-frame sequences with V and J called but not all clones. Of the missing ones, under half trace to an unresolved V gene in checked studies; the others have no known cause. The sample yields 2 million to 3 million clones; approximately 93% were counted once. The ten largest clonotypes hold about 0.39% of the sample. Sequenced sample: naive CD4+ T cells from PBMCs. The cell subset or site label here, explained by the study, means: CD45RA+ positively selected. Source of these receptors: a young man in good health. Some clones in this sample may be carry-over from other donors' samples.

The V call is TRBV4-3, the J call TRBJ2-3; the match to TRBD1 covers 7 bases. This CDR3 is 17 amino acids long. The germline V gene has CDR1 LGHNA and CDR2 YSLEER. V lost 1 base, J lost 1 base, and 8 bases stayed unmatched. CDR3 in amino acids: CASSQGPGQKGTDTQYF. As DNA, the CDR3 is TGCGCCAGCAGCCAAGGGCCGGGACAGAAGGGCACAGATACGCAGTATTTT.

CDR3 residues: CASSLGRQRTEQFF. The CDR3 DNA sequence: TGTGCCAGCAGCTTGGGGAGACAGCGGACCGAGCAGTTCTTC. This chain links TRBV5-4 with TRBJ2-1; either TRBD1 or TRBD2 may supply D (5 bases each). The CDR3 sequence is 14 residues long. V lost 0 bases and J lost 10, with 14 bases in between. Germline V CDR1 and CDR2: SGHNT, YYREEE (reference sequence).

The genes are TRBV15 and TRBJ1-1, with D unresolved. Deletions cut 5 bases from V and 2 bases from J, with 24 bases between. This CDR3 is 18 amino acids long. Germline loops: CDR1 LNHNV, CDR2 YYDKDF (reference sequence). CDR3 in amino acids: CATSPQMAGSGGNTEAFF. CDR3 DNA sequence: TGTGCCACCAGCCCCCAGATGGCCGGGAGTGGTGGTAACACTGAAGCTTTCTTT. The full variable domain, completed using reference TRBV15 and TRBJ1-1, is DAMVIQNPRYQVTQFGKPVTLSCSQTLNHNVMYWYQQKSSQAPKLLFHYYDKDFNNEADTPDNFQSRRPNTSFCFLDIRSPGLGDTAMYLCATSPQMAGSGGNTEAFFGQGTRLTVV.

About this clone: The same CDR3 is also encoded by other DNA sequences in this sample. The genes are TRBV28 and TRBJ1-5; D not resolved. CDR1 MDHEN and CDR2 SYDVKM come from the germline V gene. The CDR3 contains 12 residues. V was trimmed by 6 bases and J by 3 bases, leaving 6 bases between them. CDR3 sequence (DNA): TGTGCCAGCAGCTTACCCAATCAGCCCCAGCATTTT. Encoded protein: CASSLPNQPQHF.

The chain recombines TRBV5-1 with TRBJ2-1, with a tentative D call TRBD2 (5 bases). This CDR3 comprises 12 residues. The V end lost 0 bases, the J end lost 12 bases, and 10 bases lay between the germline ends. Germline V gene data show CDR1 as SGHRS and CDR2 as YFSETQ. The CDR3 bases are TGCGCCAGCAGCTTGGCCGTTGAGGGGCAGTTCTTC. This translates into CASSLAVEGQFF.

This chain links TRBV19 with TRBJ1-2; tentatively, D is TRBD1 (5 bases). The CDR3 length is 15 residues. Trimming left V 5 bases short and J 2 bases short, with 15 bases between. Germline V gene lookup returns CDR1 LNHDA and CDR2 SQIVND (reference sequence). Written as DNA, the CDR3 is TGTGCCAGTAGTGGAGGTCCCCGGGGCAACTATGGCTACACCTTC. Protein sequence: CASSGGPRGNYGYTF.

The chain uses TRBV7-8 and TRBJ1-3; tentatively, D is TRBD1 (6 bases). Trimming removed 1 base at V and 0 bases at J, with 13 bases between. This CDR3 region has 17 residues. The germline gives CDR1 SGHVS, CDR2 FQNEAQ. The CDR3 sequence: CASSLVAADSSGNTIYF. CDR3 coding DNA: TGTGCCAGCAGCTTAGTTGCGGCGGACAGCTCTGGAAACACCATATATTTT.

The V call is TRBV4-1, the J call TRBJ2-3; D remains unclear. Germline V gene data show CDR1 as MGHRA and CDR2 as YSYEKL. Trimming stripped 3 bases from V and 4 bases from J, with 14 bases between. The CDR3 is 15 amino acids. DNA for the CDR3: TGCGCCAGCAGCCATCCCCCTGCTAGGGCAGATACGCAGTATTTT. Translated, it gives CASSHPPARADTQYF.

The CDR3 region is CASRQGRLGYTF. The DNA for the CDR3 is TGTGCCAGCCGACAGGGACGGTTGGGCTACACCTTC. The chain joins TRBV6-1 to TRBJ1-2; 7 bases line up with TRBD1. The junction had 8 bases not matched to a gene; V was cut back by 8 bases and J by 8 bases. Germline V gene data show CDR1 as MNHNS and CDR2 as SASEGT. This CDR3 comprises 12 residues.

V gene TRBV11-2 combines with J gene TRBJ2-3, with TRBD1 as a possible D gene (6 bases). The V gene's germline CDR1 is SGHAT and CDR2 FQNNGV. V lost 1 base and J 5 bases, leaving 10 bases between the germline ends. CDR3 length: 14 amino acids. The CDR3 loop is CASSLATGKDTQYF. DNA for the CDR3: TGTGCCAGCAGCTTAGCCACAGGGAAAGATACGCAGTATTTT.

The CDR3 sequence: CATSRVDRGYQPQHF. In nucleotides, the CDR3 is TGTGCCACCAGCAGAGTGGACAGGGGATATCAGCCCCAGCATTTT. This chain connects TRBV15 to TRBJ1-5; 9 bases are shared with TRBD1. V lost 1 base, J lost 5 bases, and 3 bases stayed unmatched. There are 15 residues in the CDR3. Germline V lookup: CDR1 LNHNV, CDR2 YYDKDF (reference sequence).

This sequence joins TRBV7-3 and TRBJ2-3; D remains ambiguous. The germline V and J ends were trimmed by 6 bases and 6 bases, with 13 bases remaining between them. The CDR3 has 13 residues. Per germline, CDR1 SGHTA and CDR2 FQGTGA. In DNA, the CDR3 is TGTGCCAGCAGTACCGGCGTGGGGGATACGCAGTATTTT. Its protein product is CASSTGVGDTQYF.

This rearrangement joins TRBV5-4 to TRBJ2-1; D ambiguous. The germline CDR1 and CDR2 sequences are SGHNT and YYREEE (reference sequence). This CDR3 comprises 13 residues. V lost 1 base and J lost 4, with 6 bases in between. CDR3 in DNA: TGTGCCAGCAGCTTGACTCGTTACAATGAGCAGTTCTTC. Protein: CASSLTRYNEQFF.

The chain is built from TRBV6-1 and TRBJ2-7; TRBD2 agrees at 7 bases. Germline V gives CDR1 MNHNS, CDR2 SASEGT. This CDR3 contains 13 residues. The V and J ends lost 7 bases and 4 bases, in that order; junction bases with no gene match: 7. The CDR3 nucleotides are TGTGCCAGCAAAAGGGAGGGCCTTTACGAGCAGTACTTC. This gives the protein CASKREGLYEQYF.

The J gene is TRBJ2-1, the V gene TRBV9, with TRBD2 matching over 14 bases. Germline V gene sequence: CDR1 SGDLS, CDR2 YYNGEE. V shed 4 bases and J 4 bases; nucleotides not matched to a gene: 7. The CDR3 is made up of 17 amino acids. The CDR3, as DNA: TGTGCCAGCAGCCCAGGGACTAGCGGGAGCGCATACAATGAGCAGTTCTTC. Residues: CASSPGTSGSAYNEQFF.

The rearrangement uses TRBV5-1 and TRBJ2-2; D gene unclear. CDR1 SGHRS and CDR2 YFSETQ come from the germline V gene. The CDR3 runs to 14 residues. Trimming took off 5 bases at V and 2 bases at J, with 10 bases between the two ends. CDR3 sequence (DNA): TGCGCCAGCAGATTTGACACCAACACCGGGGAGCTGTTTTTT. It is translated as CASRFDTNTGELFF.

The chain has TRBV15 and TRBJ2-1; D may match TRBD1 or TRBD2 (5 bases each). Trimming cost V 3 bases and J 0 bases, with 9 bases left between them. Per the germline V gene, CDR1 is LNHNV and CDR2 is YYDKDF (reference sequence). There are 15 residues in the CDR3. Written as DNA, the CDR3 is TGTGCCACCAGCAGCGACGGGGCCTCCTACAATGAGCAGTTCTTC. Amino acids: CATSSDGASYNEQFF.

The rearrangement uses TRBV6-5 and TRBJ2-7, with 15 bases fitting TRBD2. V dropped 5 bases and J dropped 8; count of bases not matched to a gene: 4. Germline V gene sequence: CDR1 MNHEY, CDR2 SVGAGI. CDR3 length equals 14 residues. CDR3 protein: CASSPGTSGRKQYF. DNA for the CDR3: TGTGCCAGCAGTCCCGGGACTAGCGGGAGGAAGCAGTACTTC.

This clone was seen a single time. The chain combines TRBV19 with TRBJ1-1, with 9 bases lining up with TRBD1. Germline V lookup: CDR1 LNHDA, CDR2 SQIVND (reference sequence). With V trimmed by 5 bases and J by 3 bases, 13 bases remained unmatched. The CDR3 has 17 amino acids. The DNA for the CDR3 is TGTGCCAGTAGTGGGCGTGAGGACAGGGGTTGGGACACTGAAGCTTTCTTT. Translating it yields CASSGREDRGWDTEAFF.

J is TRBJ2-7 and V is TRBV5-4, with 11 bases identical to TRBD2. With 4 bases clipped from V and 2 bases from J, the junction kept 5 bases outside the gene matches. The CDR3 runs to 15 residues. Germline assignment: CDR1 SGHNT and CDR2 YYREEE (reference sequence). The CDR3 reads CASSIGTSGPYEQYF. CDR3 bases: TGTGCCAGCAGCATCGGGACTAGCGGCCCCTACGAGCAGTACTTC. Full variable domain (outside the CDR3, taken from reference TRBV5-4 and TRBJ2-7): ETGVTQSPTHLIKTRGQQVTLRCSSQSGHNTVSWYQQALGQGPQFIFQYYREEENGRGNFPPRFSGLQFPNYSSELNVNALELDDSALYLCASSIGTSGPYEQYFGPGTRLTVT.

This chain connects TRBV7-9 to TRBJ2-5, with TRBD2 identical over 14 bases. J gave up 4 bases and V 2 bases, and 9 bases lay outside the gene matches. The germline V gene has CDR1 SEHNR and CDR2 FQNEAQ (reference sequence). This CDR3 has 18 residues. The CDR3 loop reads CASSLFPGTSGSRETQYF. Written as DNA, the CDR3 is TGTGCCAGCAGCTTATTCCCCGGGACTAGCGGGAGTAGAGAGACCCAGTACTTC.

The chain has TRBV2 and TRBJ1-3; D is ambiguous. V shed 6 bases and J shed 4 bases, with 13 bases lying between them. CDR1 and CDR2 from the germline V gene are SNHLY and FYNNEI. The CDR3 is 14 residues long. DNA for the CDR3: TGTGCCAGCAGGGAAAGGACGTGGGGAAACACCATATATTTT. This encodes CASRERTWGNTIYF.